This entry is about one T cell receptor beta chain. The data originate from a study of blood T cell repertoires in COVID-19. Study information: Acute and convalescent COVID-19 samples came from the United States, Italy and Spain.

Germline CDR1 and CDR2: SGHRS and YFSETQ. This CDR3 is 15 amino acids long. V was shortened by 4 bases and J by 0 bases, with 10 bases between the two germline ends. Here immunoSEQ multiplex PCR was the method, and the copy in TCRdb shows in-frame clones only, minus some. The repertoire holds about 210,000 clones, with 85% as singletons. The rearrangement joins TRBV5-1 to TRBJ1-4; D possibly corresponds to TRBD1 (6 bases). The specimen sequenced was peripheral blood. This TCR was sampled from an older woman with COVID-19, enrolled during active disease. CDR3 in DNA: TGCGCCAGCAGCCCCGGGACAACAACTAATGAAAAACTGTTTTTT. Translating gives CASSPGTTTNEKLFF.